The T cell receptor (beta chain) described here comes from a study of blood T cell repertoires in COVID-19. Study information: PBMCs, B-cell-depleted T cells, or T cells provided the cDNA or gDNA that made up the material.

Profiled with immunoSEQ multiplex PCR; TCRdb holds only in-frame clones, not every one. The sample lists roughly 200,000 clones, 88% seen once, with about 6.3% in the top ten. Germline loops: CDR1 LNHDA, CDR2 SQIVND (reference sequence). CDR3 length: 16 amino acids. The junction had 14 bases not matched to a gene; V was cut back by 6 bases and J by 8 bases. The sequence was obtained from a man in his forties with active or convalescent COVID-19. The gene calls are TRBV19 and TRBJ1-4, with 8 nucleotides matching TRBD1. Sequencing was performed on peripheral blood. The CDR3 DNA is TGTGCCAGTAGCTCTCCCCGGGCAGGGGGCATGGAAAAACTGTTTTTT. This codes for CASSSPRAGGMEKLFF.